Listed below are T cell receptor beta chains from one sample, sequenced in a study of blood T cells in healthy people across ages. Each CDR3 protein is one row after TCRdb ran MiXCR on the 5' RACE reads. Found here are about 730,000 distinct CDR3 sequences, roughly two fifths of them singletons; the top ten hold 20% to 25%. Sequencing used blood. Source of these receptors: an older woman in good health. Both conserved end residues are part of each CDR3. The order of the fields is D gene, V gene, clone size, J gene, CDR3 length, CDR3 protein, CDR3 DNA. D genes are given only for firm matches. Rows may omit the clone size; those that give it use once, few, many or a size class.

d_gene: TRBD1; v_gene: TRBV7-3; abundance: .; j_gene: TRBJ1-1; len: 14; CDR3aa: CASSATGVNTEAFF; CDR3nt: TGTGCCAGCAGCGCTACAGGGGTCAACACTGAAGCTTTCTTT
d_gene: .; v_gene: TRBV11-2; abundance: .; j_gene: TRBJ2-1; len: 13; CDR3aa: CASSGGGPYEQFF; CDR3nt: TGTGCCAGCAGCGGAGGAGGGCCCTATGAGCAGTTCTTC
d_gene: .; v_gene: TRBV4-1; abundance: .; j_gene: TRBJ2-7; len: 15; CDR3aa: CASSRPRRITYEQYF; CDR3nt: TGCGCCAGCAGCCGGCCGCGGCGGATAACCTACGAGCAGTACTTC
d_gene: .; v_gene: TRBV29-1; abundance: .; j_gene: TRBJ1-1; len: 11; CDR3aa: CSGTISTEAFF; CDR3nt: TGCAGCGGAACAATCTCCACTGAAGCTTTCTTT
d_gene: .; v_gene: TRBV5-1; abundance: few; j_gene: TRBJ1-2; len: 17; CDR3aa: CASTPRGSPGEGYGYTF; CDR3nt: TGCGCCAGCACTCCGAGGGGCAGCCCTGGAGAAGGGTATGGCTACACCTTC
d_gene: .; v_gene: TRBV25-1; abundance: .; j_gene: TRBJ2-1; len: 14; CDR3aa: CASSRRRCYNEQFF; CDR3nt: TGTGCCAGCAGTCGTCGCCGCTGCTACAATGAGCAGTTCTTC
d_gene: .; v_gene: TRBV10-3; abundance: .; j_gene: TRBJ2-7; len: 12; CDR3aa: CTISESGHEQYF; CDR3nt: TGTACCATCAGTGAGTCGGGGCACGAGCAGTACTTC
d_gene: .; v_gene: TRBV20-1; abundance: many; j_gene: TRBJ2-3; len: 14; CDR3aa: CSASMDGSTDTQYF; CDR3nt: TGCAGTGCCTCAATGGACGGCAGCACAGATACGCAGTATTTT
d_gene: .; v_gene: TRBV6-1; abundance: .; j_gene: TRBJ1-2; len: 14; CDR3aa: CASSEVAISYGDTF; CDR3nt: TGTGCCAGCAGTGAAGTCGCGATTTCCTATGGCGACACCTTC
d_gene: .; v_gene: TRBV25-1; abundance: few; j_gene: TRBJ2-5; len: 13; CDR3aa: CASGSSGPETQYF; CDR3nt: TGTGCCAGCGGGTCCTCCGGGCCCGAGACCCAGTACTTC
d_gene: TRBD2; v_gene: TRBV7-3; abundance: .; j_gene: TRBJ2-1; len: 16; CDR3aa: CASSPLTSGPYNGQFF; CDR3nt: TGTGCCAGCAGCCCCCTGACTAGCGGACCTTACAATGGGCAGTTCTTC
d_gene: .; v_gene: TRBV6-2/TRBV6-3; abundance: .; j_gene: TRBJ2-1; len: 14; CDR3aa: CASSGATVQETQFF; CDR3nt: TGTGCCAGCAGCGGAGCGACTGTCCAAGAGACCCAGTTCTTC
d_gene: TRBD1; v_gene: TRBV27; abundance: few; j_gene: TRBJ1-4; len: 15; CDR3aa: CASSSQGAANEKLFF; CDR3nt: TGTGCCAGCAGCTCACAGGGGGCAGCTAATGAAAAACTGTTTTTT
d_gene: .; v_gene: TRBV7-3; abundance: .; j_gene: TRBJ2-1; len: 17; CDR3aa: CASSLSGTPLSYNEQFF; CDR3nt: TGTGCCAGCAGCTTATCGGGGACTCCTCTCTCCTACAATGAGCAGTTCTTC
d_gene: TRBD2; v_gene: TRBV27; abundance: .; j_gene: TRBJ2-1; len: 18; CDR3aa: CAGIPGLAGGSSYNEQFF; CDR3nt: TGTGCCGGCATTCCGGGACTAGCGGGGGGCAGCTCCTACAATGAGCAGTTCTTC
d_gene: TRBD2; v_gene: TRBV5-1; abundance: once; j_gene: TRBJ2-2; len: 16; CDR3aa: CASSPLTSGTAGELFF; CDR3nt: TGCGCCAGCAGCCCCCTGACTAGCGGGACGGCCGGGGAGCTGTTTTTT